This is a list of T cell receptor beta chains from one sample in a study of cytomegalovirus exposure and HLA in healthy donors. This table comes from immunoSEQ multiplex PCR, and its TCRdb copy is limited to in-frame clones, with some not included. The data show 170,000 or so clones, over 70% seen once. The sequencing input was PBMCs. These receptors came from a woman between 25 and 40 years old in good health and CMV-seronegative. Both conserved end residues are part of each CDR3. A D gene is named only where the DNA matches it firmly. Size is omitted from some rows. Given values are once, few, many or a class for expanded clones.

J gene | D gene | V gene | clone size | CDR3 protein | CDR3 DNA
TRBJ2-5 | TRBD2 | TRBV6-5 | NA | CGARKAGVETQYF | TGCGGGGCGAGGAAAGCGGGGGTTGAGACCCAGTACTTC
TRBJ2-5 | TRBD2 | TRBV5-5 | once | CASSSPSGGMVGETQYF | TGTGCCAGCAGCTCCCCCTCGGGGGGGATGGTTGGGGAGACCCAGTACTTC
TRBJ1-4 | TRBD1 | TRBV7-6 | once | CASSDIRGSVEKLFF | TGTGCCAGCAGCGATATCAGGGGGAGTGTGGAAAAACTGTTTTTT
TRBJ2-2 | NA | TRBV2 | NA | CASSEGHYTGELFF | TGTGCCAGCAGTGAAGGTCATTACACCGGGGAGCTGTTTTTT
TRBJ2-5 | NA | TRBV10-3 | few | CAIRLDFQETQYF | TGTGCCATCAGGCTTGACTTCCAAGAGACCCAGTACTTC
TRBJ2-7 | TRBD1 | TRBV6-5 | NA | CASSRTGDEQYF | TGTGCCAGCAGTAGGACAGGGGACGAGCAGTACTTC
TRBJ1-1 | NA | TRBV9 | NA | CASSGGRPEAFF | TGTGCCAGCTCGGGGGGGCGACCTGAAGCTTTCTTT
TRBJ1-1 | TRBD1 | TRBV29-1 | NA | CSVGQVSGNTEAFF | TGCAGCGTGGGACAGGTTTCGGGGAACACTGAAGCTTTCTTT
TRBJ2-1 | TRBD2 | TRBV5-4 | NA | CASSPGLAGGQYNEQFF | TGTGCCAGCAGCCCGGGGCTAGCGGGGGGCCAATACAATGAGCAGTTCTTC
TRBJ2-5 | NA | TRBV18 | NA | CASSHGQIQETQYF | TGTGCCAGCTCACACGGACAGATCCAAGAGACCCAGTACTTC
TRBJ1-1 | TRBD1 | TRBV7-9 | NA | CASSPTQGTEAFF | TGTGCCAGCAGCCCAACACAGGGGACTGAAGCTTTCTTT
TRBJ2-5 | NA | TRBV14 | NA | CASSLGETQYF | TGTGCCAGCAGCCTCGGGGAGACCCAGTACTTC
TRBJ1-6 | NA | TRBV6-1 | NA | CASSMESSYNSPLHF | TGTGCCAGCAGTATGGAGAGCTCCTATAATTCACCCCTCCACTTT
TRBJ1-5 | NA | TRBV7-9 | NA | CASSLDRLGQPQHF | TGTGCCAGCAGCTTAGACAGGCTAGGTCAGCCCCAGCATTTT
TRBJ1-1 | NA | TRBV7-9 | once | CASSLVEGVNTEAFF | TGTGCCAGCAGCTTAGTTGAAGGGGTGAACACTGAAGCTTTCTTT
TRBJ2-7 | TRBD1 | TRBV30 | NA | CAGDRDSYEQYF | TGTGCCGGGGACAGGGACTCCTACGAGCAGTACTTC
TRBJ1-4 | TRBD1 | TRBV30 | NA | CAWGVKGAGKLFF | TGTGCCTGGGGTGTAAAGGGGGCTGGGAAACTGTTTTTT
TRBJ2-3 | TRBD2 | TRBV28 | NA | CASSPLVAGGRDTQYF | TGTGCCAGCAGTCCATTAGTAGCGGGGGGGAGAGATACGCAGTATTTT
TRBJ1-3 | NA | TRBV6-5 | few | CASSSRIGVSGNTIYF | TGTGCCAGCAGTTCACGTATAGGGGTCTCTGGAAACACCATATATTTT
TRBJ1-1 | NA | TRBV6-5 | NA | CASSYDGERTEAFF | TGTGCCAGCAGTTACGATGGGGAGAGGACTGAAGCTTTCTTT
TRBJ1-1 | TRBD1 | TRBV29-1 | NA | CSVRDRAGTEAFF | TGCAGCGTCCGGGACAGGGCCGGGACTGAAGCTTTCTTT
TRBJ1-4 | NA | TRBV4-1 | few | CASSSQGPGGEKLFF | TGCGCCAGCAGCTCACAGGGCCCTGGCGGGGAAAAACTGTTTTTT